A single sample is the source of the 24 T cell receptor beta chains below, sequenced in a study of identical twins. From the 5' RACE reads, TCRdb called clonotypes with MiXCR, one entry per CDR3 protein. Of about 260,000 distinct CDR3 sequences listed, roughly 7% were seen once; the top ten hold 3.6%. A further study also used this sample, focusing on yellow fever vaccine responses in identical twins.

The source material was memory (CD45RO+) T cells sorted from blood. The source is a woman between 18 and 30 years old in good health.

In its sample, this clonotype was seen a few times. The chain couples TRBV10-3 to TRBJ2-2; D may be TRBD1 (6 bases). The ends were cut back, 2 bases at V and 5 bases at J, with 9 bases in the middle. CDR1 and CDR2 from the germline V gene are ENHRY and SYGVKD. This CDR3 is 14 amino acids long. The CDR3 reads CAISEGQTTGELFF. CDR3 DNA: TGTGCCATCAGTGAGGGACAGACGACCGGGGAGCTGTTTTTT.

This clonotype was detected ten times or more. The chain has TRBV28 and TRBJ2-1; 10 bases are a match to TRBD2. Trimming cost V 5 bases and J 4 bases; bases outside gene matches: 5. From germline, CDR1 is MDHEN and CDR2 SYDVKM. This CDR3 comprises 15 residues. The CDR3 is CASSPGLARYNEQFF. The CDR3 DNA reads TGTGCCAGCAGTCCGGGACTAGCGCGGTACAATGAGCAGTTCTTC. Supplemented by reference TRBV28 and TRBJ2-1, the full variable domain reads DVKVTQSSRYLVKRTGEKVFLECVQDMDHENMFWYRQDPGLGLRLIYFSYDVKMKEKGDIPEGYSVSREKKERFSLILESASTNQTSMYLCASSPGLARYNEQFFGPGTRLTVL.

In this sample, this clonotype turned up a few times. V gene TRBV20-1 combines with J gene TRBJ2-3, with TRBD1 as a possible D gene (6 bases). Looked up from germline, CDR1 is DFQATT and CDR2 is SNEGSKA (reference sequence). The V gene lost 6 bases and the J gene lost 2 bases, with 15 bases spanning the gap. The CDR3 consists of 14 residues. The CDR3, as DNA: TGCAGTGCCCCCGGGACATTAACCACAGATACGCAGTATTTT. This translates into CSAPGTLTTDTQYF.

The gene calls are TRBV11-2 and TRBJ1-1, with a possible D match to TRBD1 (5 bases). The V end was cut by 5 bases, the J end by 7 bases, with 14 bases between. Germline V lookup: CDR1 SGHAT, CDR2 FQNNGV. CDR3 length: 13 amino acids. CDR3 sequence reads: CASSVGRVSEAFF. Here the CDR3 DNA reads TGTGCCAGCAGCGTAGGCAGGGTCAGTGAAGCTTTCTTT.

This clonotype was seen many times. This rearrangement joins TRBV24-1 to TRBJ2-2; D may be TRBD1 (5 bases). Germline-derived CDR1 and CDR2 are KGHDR and SFDVKD. Trimming removed 4 bases from V and 5 bases from J, with 7 bases in between. This CDR3 has 13 residues. As DNA, the CDR3 is TGTGCCACCAGTGACCCAGGGACCGGGGAGCTGTTTTTT. This translates into CATSDPGTGELFF.

This clonotype appeared a few times. The chain is built from TRBV10-3 and TRBJ2-1, with D possibly being TRBD2 (5 bases). V gave up 5 bases and J gave up 10 bases, with 15 bases separating them. This CDR3 has 13 amino acids. Per the germline V gene, CDR1 is ENHRY and CDR2 is SYGVKD. This chain's CDR3 is CAISKSSVGEQFF. The CDR3 region has the DNA TGTGCCATCAGTAAAAGTAGCGTAGGCGAGCAGTTCTTC.

The chain links TRBV20-1 to TRBJ2-2, with 8 positions matching TRBD1. The length of the CDR3 is 14 residues. Unmatched junction bases numbered 4, after V lost 3 bases and J lost 4 bases. Germline lookup yields CDR1 DFQATT and CDR2 SNEGSKA (reference sequence). The CDR3 nucleotides read TGCAGTGCTAGGACAGGGGTGGGCACCGGGGAGCTGTTTTTT. Translating it yields CSARTGVGTGELFF.

J is TRBJ2-1 and V is TRBV18; 8 bases agree with TRBD2. This CDR3 is built from 16 residues. J lost 5 bases, V lost 2 bases, and 8 bases had no gene match. Per germline, CDR1 KGHSH and CDR2 LQKENI. The CDR3 loop is CASSPNSGTINNEQFF. The DNA of the CDR3 is TGTGCCAGCTCACCAAATAGCGGGACAATTAACAATGAGCAGTTCTTC.

This clonotype was seen many times. The gene calls are TRBV2 and TRBJ2-2; D may be TRBD1 (6 bases). V lost 10 bases and J lost 2, with 8 bases in between. This CDR3 comprises 12 residues. CDR1 and CDR2 (germline): SNHLY, FYNNEI. The CDR3 reads CANRENTGELFF. The CDR3, as DNA: TGTGCCAACAGGGAAAACACCGGGGAGCTGTTTTTT. Filled out from reference TRBV2 and TRBJ2-2, the complete variable domain reads EPEVTQTPSHQVTQMGQEVILRCVPISNHLYFYWYRQILGQKVEFLVSFYNNEISEKSEIFDDQFSVERPDGSNFTLKIRSTKLEDSAMYFCANRENTGELFFGEGSRLTVL.

This clonotype was picked up many times. The gene calls are TRBV6-1 and TRBJ2-1; 10 bases are a match to TRBD2. V lost 4 bases to trimming and J lost 5 bases; unmatched junction nucleotides: 20. CDR1 and CDR2 from the germline V gene are MNHNS and SASEGT. The CDR3 has 20 residues. CDR3 residues: CASSASWLAGVGARDNEQFF. The DNA for the CDR3 is TGTGCCAGCAGTGCAAGTTGGCTAGCGGGAGTCGGGGCTAGGGACAATGAGCAGTTCTTC.

This chain joins TRBV18 and TRBJ2-2; no firm D call. Trimming stripped 1 base from V and 2 bases from J, with 11 bases between. The CDR3 sequence is 16 residues long. The germline gives CDR1 KGHSH, CDR2 LQKENI. The CDR3 loop reads CASSPRTVTNTGELFF. DNA of the CDR3: TGTGCCAGCTCACCACGGACCGTCACAAACACCGGGGAGCTGTTTTTT.

Only a few counts were recorded for this clonotype. The chain carries TRBV5-1 and TRBJ2-1; D remains ambiguous. This CDR3 spans 16 amino acids. Deletions cut 1 base from V and 0 bases from J, with 11 bases between. Per germline, CDR1 SGHRS and CDR2 YFSETQ. The CDR3 DNA is TGCGCCAGCAGCTTGAAATGGGGTCTCTCCTACAATGAGCAGTTCTTC. This gives the protein CASSLKWGLSYNEQFF.

This clonotype occurred a few times. This chain joins TRBV6-5 and TRBJ1-3; maybe TRBD1 (5 bases). V gave up 8 bases and J gave up 3 bases, with 11 bases separating them. In germline, CDR1 is MNHEY, CDR2 SVGAGI. This CDR3 spans 13 amino acids. DNA of the CDR3: TGTGCCAGCGTTCAGGGTTTTGGAAACACCATATATTTT. Protein product: CASVQGFGNTIYF.

This clonotype appeared many times. The chain links TRBV28 to TRBJ2-2, with no clear D. Germline CDR1 and CDR2: MDHEN and SYDVKM. This CDR3 region has 12 residues. V was trimmed by 5 bases and J by 5 bases, leaving 6 bases between them. CDR3 sequence (DNA): TGTGCCAGCAGTGCCCAGACCGGGGAGCTGTTTTTT. Protein sequence: CASSAQTGELFF.

This clonotype was picked up many times. The V and J genes are TRBV5-5 and TRBJ2-5; D not certain. This CDR3 spans 14 amino acids. Trimming shortened V by 4 bases and J by 1 base, and 11 bases separated the two germline ends. Germline V gene sequence: CDR1 SGHKS, CDR2 YYEKEE (reference sequence). The CDR3 DNA reads TGTGCCAGCAGCCCAAACCTCCTCCAAGAGACCCAGTACTTC. Translating gives CASSPNLLQETQYF.

Of note for this clonotype: At one end the junction does not follow the germline gene, possibly because of a read error. The J gene is TRBJ2-3, the V gene TRBV20-1, with 8 bases fitting TRBD2. The germline gives CDR1 DFQATT, CDR2 SNEGSKA (reference sequence). The CDR3 sequence is 17 residues long. The DNA of the CDR3 is TGCTGTGCTAGAGATTTAGTAGCGGGGACACTCACAGATACGCAGTATTTT. It translates to CCARDLVAGTLTDTQYF.

This clonotype was recorded a few times. The chain links TRBV24-1 to TRBJ2-1, with 10 bases lining up with TRBD2. Germline V CDR1 and CDR2: KGHDR, SFDVKD. V lost 5 bases, J lost 8 bases, and 5 bases stayed unmatched. The CDR3 has 14 amino acids. CDR3 coding DNA: TGTGCCACCAGTGTAGGGACTAGCGTCGATGAGCAGTTCTTC. It is translated as CATSVGTSVDEQFF.

V usage is TRBV11-2 and J usage is TRBJ1-1; D is ambiguous. The germline gives CDR1 SGHAT, CDR2 FQNNGV. The CDR3 sequence is 15 residues long. Trimming removed 5 bases at V and 0 bases at J, with 13 bases between. Here the CDR3 DNA reads TGTGCCAGCAGCCCACGGACGGTGATGAACACTGAAGCTTTCTTT. Its protein product is CASSPRTVMNTEAFF.

This clonotype occurred many times. The V call is TRBV12-3 or TRBV12-4, the J call TRBJ2-2, with D perhaps given as TRBD1 or TRBD2 (6 bases each). The germline V and J ends were trimmed by 3 bases and 8 bases, with 13 bases remaining between them. This CDR3 spans 14 amino acids. Written as DNA, the CDR3 is TGTGCCAGCAGTTTTAAGGGGGGCCTTGGGGAGCTGTTTTTT. Residues: CASSFKGGLGELFF.

CDR3 DNA: TGTGCCAGCACCAGGACGGGACCCTCCTACGAGCAGTACTTC. It codes for CASTRTGPSYEQYF. The chain is built from TRBV12-3 or TRBV12-4 and TRBJ2-7; D assignment may be TRBD1 or TRBD2 (5 bases each). Trimming removed 7 bases at V and 0 bases at J, with 13 bases between. The CDR3 totals 14 residues.

This clonotype was counted many times. The chain links TRBV9 to TRBJ2-7; D may be TRBD2 (5 bases). The V end was cut by 4 bases, the J end by 3 bases, with 11 bases between. CDR3 size: 13 residues. Germline V gene data show CDR1 as SGDLS and CDR2 as YYNGEE. The DNA of the CDR3 is TGTGCCAGCAGCCGTCGGGAAGGCTACGAGCAGTACTTC. Its protein is CASSRREGYEQYF.

This clonotype was detected ten times or more. The chain is built from TRBV7-2 and TRBJ2-5; D is undetermined. The CDR3 sequence is 14 residues long. Looked up from germline, CDR1 is SGHTA and CDR2 is FQGNSA. Trimming stripped 3 bases from V and 2 bases from J, with 10 bases between. The CDR3 here is CASSLGNIQETQYF. The CDR3 nucleotides read TGTGCCAGCAGCTTGGGTAACATACAAGAGACCCAGTACTTC.

The rearrangement links TRBV28 to TRBJ2-5; tentative D call: TRBD1 (6 bases). Trimming left V 2 bases short and J 5 bases short, with 12 bases between. Per germline, CDR1 MDHEN and CDR2 SYDVKM. This CDR3 spans 14 amino acids. CDR3 sequence reads: CASSLQWGQETQYF. DNA of the CDR3: TGTGCCAGCAGTTTACAATGGGGGCAGGAGACCCAGTACTTC.

This clonotype was observed many times. This chain uses TRBV5-1 with TRBJ2-3, with D tentatively TRBD2 (6 bases). Germline V lookup: CDR1 SGHRS, CDR2 YFSETQ. The length of the CDR3 is 17 residues. V was cut by 4 bases and J by 3 bases, with 21 bases left in between. The CDR3 spells CASSLASLVGGTDTQYF. CDR3 DNA sequence: TGCGCCAGCAGCCTGGCCTCACTTGTCGGGGGAACAGATACGCAGTATTTT.